The 5 T cell receptor beta chains presented below share a single source sample, sequenced in a study of cytomegalovirus exposure and HLA in healthy donors. PCR used 60 Vbeta primers and 13 Jbeta primers. Here immunoSEQ multiplex PCR was the method, and the copy in TCRdb shows in-frame clones only, minus some. This table has 80,000 or so clones, about 76% appearing once. The specimen sequenced was PBMCs. The receptors stem from a male donor in good health and CMV-seropositive.

This clone occurred a few times. The chain couples TRBV2 to TRBJ1-4; TRBD1 matches 11 bases. Losses at the gene ends were 6 bases for V and 7 bases for J; bases not matched to a gene: 4. The CDR3 runs 14 residues. Germline V gene sequence: CDR1 SNHLY, CDR2 FYNNEI. The CDR3 loop is CASRAGTGGEKLFF. The CDR3 coding sequence is TGTGCCAGCAGGGCCGGGACAGGGGGTGAAAAACTGTTTTTT.

The rearrangement uses TRBV14 and TRBJ1-1; TRBD1 aligns across 9 bases. Germline V gives CDR1 SGHDN, CDR2 FVKESK. There are 16 residues in the CDR3. The ends lost 6 bases at V and 1 base at J; junction bases unmatched: 9. CDR3 in DNA: TGTGCCAGCAGTCTACACAGGGGACAGGGGAACACTGAAGCTTTCTTT. Translated, it gives CASSLHRGQGNTEAFF.

The V call is TRBV7-9, the J call TRBJ1-3; 10 bases align to TRBD1. The germline V gene encodes CDR1 SEHNR and CDR2 FQNEAQ (reference sequence). The V and J ends lost 4 bases and 8 bases, in that order; junction bases with no gene match: 8. The CDR3 runs 15 residues. The CDR3 spells CASSSSRDRGYTIYF. The CDR3 DNA follows: TGTGCCAGCAGCTCGTCCCGGGACAGGGGTTACACCATATATTTT. Variable domain in full (rest from reference TRBV7-9 and TRBJ1-3): DTGVSQNPRHKITKRGQNVTFRCDPISEHNRLYWYRQTLGQGPEFLTYFQNEAQLEKSRLLSDRFSAERPKGSFSTLEIQRTEQGDSAMYLCASSSSRDRGYTIYFGEGSWLTVV.

The gene calls are TRBV6-5 and TRBJ2-3; 15 bases map to TRBD2. Trimming took 6 bases from V and 9 from J; bases not matched to a gene: 4. The CDR3 loop spans 14 amino acids. CDR1 MNHEY and CDR2 SVGAGI come from the germline V gene. The CDR3 sequence: CASSWTSGRDTQYF. CDR3 sequence (DNA): TGTGCCAGCAGCTGGACTAGCGGGAGGGACACGCAGTATTTT.

In this sample, this clone turned up a few times. The chain carries TRBV19 and TRBJ2-1; 9 bases are shared with TRBD2. This CDR3 comprises 14 residues. V shed 4 bases, J shed 9 bases, and the junction held 7 bases outside the gene matches. Germline V gene sequence: CDR1 LNHDA, CDR2 SQIVND (reference sequence). This CDR3 is CASSKAGGPIEQFF. CDR3 coding DNA: TGTGCCAGTAGTAAAGCGGGGGGCCCGATTGAGCAGTTCTTC.